These 20 T cell receptor beta chains were sequenced from one sample in a study of T cells in Graves' hyperthyroidism and ophthalmopathy. Amplification of TCR beta CDR3 regions was performed using RNA transcripts as template. The study used the HTBI primer set for a first-round RT-PCR of the TCR CDR3. TCRdb recomputed calls from the multiplex PCR reads with MiXCR, one row per CDR3 protein. The data show more than 600,000 distinct CDR3 sequences, approximately 16% seen once. The sequenced material came from blood. Receptors were obtained from a man aged 18 to 30 with Graves' hyperthyroidism.

There are a few counts of this clonotype. The J gene is TRBJ1-6, the V gene TRBV14; no clear D gene. Germline CDR1 is SGHDN and CDR2 is FVKESK. The V end lost 1 base, the J end lost 9 bases, and 13 bases lay between the germline ends. The CDR3 covers 15 residues. CDR3 in DNA: TGTGCCAGCAGCCAAGTGTTGGGTATCGGTTCACCCCTCCACTTT. Translating it yields CASSQVLGIGSPLHF.

This clonotype was recorded many times. The V and J genes are TRBV29-1 and TRBJ1-1; D uncertain. CDR1 SQVTM and CDR2 ANQGSEA come from the germline V gene. The CDR3 totals 13 residues. The germline V and J ends were trimmed by 3 bases and 5 bases, with 13 bases remaining between them. The CDR3 here is CSVEGGRGTEAFF. DNA of the CDR3: TGCAGCGTTGAGGGAGGACGTGGTACTGAAGCTTTCTTT.

The V gene is TRBV25-1, the J gene TRBJ1-1; 9 nucleotides align to TRBD1. After removal of 6 bases from V and 5 bases from J, the junction contained 7 bases not matched to a gene. CDR1 and CDR2 (germline): MGHDK, SYGVNS. This CDR3 spans 14 amino acids. As DNA, the CDR3 is TGTGCCAGCAGGGCCGGGACAGGGCTGACTGAAGCTTTCTTT. Protein: CASRAGTGLTEAFF. The variable domain in full, with the rest retrieved from reference TRBV25-1 and TRBJ1-1, is EADIYQTPRYLVIGTGKKITLECSQTMGHDKMYWYQQDPGMELHLIHYSYGVNSTEKGDLSSESTVSRIRTEHFPLTLESARPSHTSQYLCASRAGTGLTEAFFGQGTRLTVV.

This clonotype occurred a few times. The rearrangement links TRBV5-1 to TRBJ2-3; 9 nucleotides agree with TRBD2. CDR1 is SGHRS and CDR2 is YFSETQ in the germline V gene. The CDR3 has 16 amino acids. The ends lost 3 bases at V and 6 bases at J; junction bases unmatched: 11. CDR3 DNA: TGCGCCAGCAGCTGGAGGCGAGCGGGAGGAACTGATACGCAGTATTTT. Its protein is CASSWRRAGGTDTQYF.

This clonotype was detected many times. V gene TRBV28 combines with J gene TRBJ1-4; possible D gene TRBD1, 6 bases. Trimming pared 5 bases from V and 6 bases from J, leaving 16 bases between. The CDR3 sequence is 15 residues long. Per the germline V gene, CDR1 is MDHEN and CDR2 is SYDVKM. CDR3 DNA: TGTGCCAGCAGTCCCTCGTGGAAGGGGGATGAAAAACTGTTTTTT. Amino acid sequence: CASSPSWKGDEKLFF.

This clonotype has ten or more counts. V is TRBV30 and J is TRBJ2-5, with 11 bases that match TRBD1. With 1 base clipped from V and 5 bases from J, the junction kept 9 bases outside the gene matches. This CDR3 has 16 residues. Germline V gene sequence: CDR1 GTSNPN, CDR2 SVGIG (reference sequence). CDR3 DNA: TGTGCCTGGAGTGAGGGAGGACAGGGGGCTTGGGAGACCCAGTACTTC. Amino acid sequence: CAWSEGGQGAWETQYF.

The chain's CDR3 is CSARGGFTSNQPQHF. Written as DNA, the CDR3 is TGCAGTGCTAGAGGGGGCTTTACCAGCAATCAGCCCCAGCATTTT. The chain has TRBV20-1 and TRBJ1-5, with D possibly TRBD1 on 5 matching bases. This CDR3 spans 15 amino acids. Germline assignment: CDR1 DFQATT and CDR2 SNEGSKA (reference sequence). Between the trimmed V and J ends, which lost 1 base and 1 base, there was a span of 11 bases.

In its sample, this clonotype was seen a few times. V gene TRBV30 combines with J gene TRBJ2-2, with 7 bases matching TRBD2. Germline V gene sequence: CDR1 GTSNPN, CDR2 SVGIG (reference sequence). The CDR3 is made up of 15 amino acids. After removal of 4 bases from V and 6 bases from J, the junction contained 11 bases not matched to a gene. Here the CDR3 DNA reads TGTGCCTGGACACCATTGCGGGGGTTCGCCGGGGAGCTGTTTTTT. Protein: CAWTPLRGFAGELFF.

The CDR3 region has the DNA TGTGCCAGCAGCTTGTACAGGGGTCCGGCTTACGAGCAGTACTTC. This gives the protein CASSLYRGPAYEQYF. The rearrangement uses TRBV11-2 and TRBJ2-7, with TRBD1 matching 7 bases. Germline V gene lookup returns CDR1 SGHAT and CDR2 FQNNGV. This CDR3 contains 15 residues. The J segment lost 4 bases and the V segment lost 3 bases, leaving 9 bases of the junction unmatched. The complete variable domain, with remaining parts taken from reference TRBV11-2 and TRBJ2-7, reads EAGVAQSPRYKIIEKRQSVAFWCNPISGHATLYWYQQILGQGPKLLIQFQNNGVVDDSQLPKDRFSAERLKGVDSTLKIQPAKLEDSAVYLCASSLYRGPAYEQYFGPGTRLTVT.

The chain links TRBV3-1 to TRBJ2-5; D perhaps matches TRBD2 (6 bases). Germline-derived CDR1 and CDR2 are LGHDT and YNNKEL (reference sequence). V was clipped by 4 bases and J by 5 bases, with 11 bases between them. This CDR3 is 13 amino acids long. The CDR3 DNA sequence: TGTGCCAGCAGCCCCGGAGGGGACGAGACCCAGTACTTC. It encodes CASSPGGDETQYF.

This clonotype appeared many times. As DNA, the CDR3 is TGTGCCAGCAGCTTAAACCGAGGGAGTTCGTACAATGAGCAGTTCTTC. It is translated as CASSLNRGSSYNEQFF. J is TRBJ2-1 and V is TRBV7-9, with a weak D call TRBD2 (5 bases). V was trimmed by 2 bases and J by 4 bases, leaving 15 bases between them. The CDR3 contains 16 residues. In germline, CDR1 is SEHNR, CDR2 FQNEAQ (reference sequence).

This clonotype was observed many times. The rearrangement links TRBV2 to TRBJ2-7; TRBD2 agrees at 9 bases. The CDR3 length is 15 residues. CDR1 is SNHLY, CDR2 FYNNEI, per germline. Unmatched junction bases numbered 3, after V lost 0 bases and J lost 3 bases. CDR3 sequence: CASSEASGRRYEQYF. CDR3 DNA: TGTGCCAGCAGTGAAGCCAGCGGGAGGCGCTACGAGCAGTACTTC.

In this sample, this clonotype turned up once. The chain combines TRBV11-2 with TRBJ2-2; 12 positions match TRBD2. Looked up from germline, CDR1 is SGHAT and CDR2 is FQNNGV. Trimming took 7 bases from V and 1 from J; bases not matched to a gene: 16. This CDR3 spans 20 amino acids. The CDR3 DNA reads TGTGCCAGCACCGACGTGGTTTCTAGCGGGAGGGCCGGGAACACCGGGGAGCTGTTTTTT. As protein: CASTDVVSSGRAGNTGELFF.

This clonotype was recorded at least ten times. The chain has TRBV28 and TRBJ2-4; D is uncertain. The CDR3 covers 12 residues. Germline CDR1 is MDHEN and CDR2 is SYDVKM. V was shortened by 5 bases and J by 6 bases, with 8 bases between the two germline ends. CDR3 protein: CASSRPRNIQYF. The CDR3 DNA follows: TGTGCCAGCAGTCGCCCCAGAAACATTCAGTACTTC.

The chain combines TRBV5-1 with TRBJ2-1, with a possible D match to TRBD2 (7 bases). Germline lookup yields CDR1 SGHRS and CDR2 YFSETQ. Trimming removed 4 bases at V and 5 bases at J, with 22 bases between. CDR3 size: 17 residues. This chain's CDR3 is CASSHRGARAYNNEQFF. The DNA of the CDR3 is TGCGCCAGCAGCCACCGGGGGGCGAGGGCTTACAACAATGAGCAGTTCTTC.

The rearrangement uses TRBV19 and TRBJ2-2, with TRBD1 identical over 11 bases. Germline CDR1 LNHDA, CDR2 SQIVND (reference sequence). The ends lost 11 bases at V and 6 bases at J; junction bases unmatched: 11. The CDR3 length is 15 residues. In DNA form, the CDR3 reads TGTGCCTGCACCGGGACAGGGGGTTTCGCCGGGGAGCTGTTTTTT. Amino acids: CACTGTGGFAGELFF.

This clonotype was seen only a few times. The J gene is TRBJ2-3, the V gene TRBV9; 10 bases fit TRBD2. CDR3 length equals 17 residues. Germline V lookup: CDR1 SGDLS, CDR2 YYNGEE. Trimming at V came to 0 bases and at J to 4 bases, leaving 8 bases not matched to a gene. CDR3 amino acids: CASSVGPSGSVADTQYF. The CDR3 DNA reads TGTGCCAGCAGCGTAGGGCCTAGCGGGAGTGTCGCAGATACGCAGTATTTT.

This clonotype was seen many times. CDR3 residues: CASSRTSGSPGELFF. The CDR3 bases are TGTGCCAGCTCACGGACTAGCGGGAGTCCCGGGGAGCTGTTTTTT. The V and J genes are TRBV18 and TRBJ2-2, with TRBD2 matching 13 bases. The V gene end was trimmed by 4 bases and the J gene end by 6 bases; junction bases not matched to a gene: 2. Per the germline V gene, CDR1 is KGHSH and CDR2 is LQKENI. The CDR3 is 15 amino acids.

The genes are TRBV10-3 and TRBJ2-5, with D possibly matching TRBD2 (6 bases). Between the trimmed V and J ends, which lost 7 bases and 3 bases, there was a span of 15 bases. Germline V gene data show CDR1 as ENHRY and CDR2 as SYGVKD. CDR3 length equals 14 residues. This chain's CDR3 is CAINRDGGEETQYF. In DNA form, the CDR3 reads TGTGCCATCAACCGGGACGGAGGGGAAGAGACCCAGTACTTC.

CDR3 region: CASSSPGQGSMNTEAFF. The CDR3 nucleotides read TGTGCCAGCAGTTCCCCCGGACAGGGAAGCATGAACACTGAAGCTTTCTTT. The chain carries TRBV6-5 and TRBJ1-1; 8 bases fit TRBD1. The CDR3 has 17 amino acids. Germline V gene data show CDR1 as MNHEY and CDR2 as SVGAGI. V trimming: 4 bases; J trimming: 0 bases; junction bases outside the gene matches: 10.